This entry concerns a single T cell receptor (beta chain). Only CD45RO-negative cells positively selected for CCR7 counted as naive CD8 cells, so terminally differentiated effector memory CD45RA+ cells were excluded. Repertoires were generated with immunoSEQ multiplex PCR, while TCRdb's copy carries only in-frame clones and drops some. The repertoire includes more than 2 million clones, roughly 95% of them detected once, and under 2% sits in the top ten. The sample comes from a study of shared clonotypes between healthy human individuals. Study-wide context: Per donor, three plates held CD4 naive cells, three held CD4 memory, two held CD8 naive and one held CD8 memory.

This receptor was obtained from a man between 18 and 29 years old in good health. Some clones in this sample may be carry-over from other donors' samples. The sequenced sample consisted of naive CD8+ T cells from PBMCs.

The CDR3 region is CATSRAQGLAFF. In DNA form, the CDR3 reads TGTGCCACCAGCAGAGCACAGGGTTTAGCTTTCTTT. V and J are TRBV15 and TRBJ1-1, with D perhaps matching TRBD1 (6 bases). V lost 1 base and J 10 bases, leaving 10 bases between the germline ends. The germline gives CDR1 LNHNV, CDR2 YYDKDF (reference sequence). The CDR3 length is 12 residues.